Following are 14 T cell receptor beta chains from one sample sequenced in a study of cytomegalovirus exposure and HLA in healthy donors. Sequenced by immunoSEQ multiplex PCR; TCRdb stores in-frame clones only, minus some. The sample has about 110,000 clones; around 95% are singletons. Sequenced: PBMCs. The source of these receptors is a woman between 18 and 29 years old in good health and CMV-seronegative.

The chain has TRBV7-2 and TRBJ2-5, with TRBD1 identical over 8 bases. This CDR3 has 16 residues. V dropped 2 bases and J dropped 5; count of bases not matched to a gene: 10. CDR1 is SGHTA, CDR2 FQGNSA, per germline. Written as DNA, the CDR3 is TGTGCCAGCAGCTTACAAATCCAGGGGGCGGGGGAGACCCAGTACTTC. This translates into CASSLQIQGAGETQYF.

V usage is TRBV15 and J usage is TRBJ1-1, with 9 nucleotides matching TRBD1. The J segment lost 4 bases and the V segment lost 1 base, leaving 4 bases of the junction unmatched. The CDR3 is 15 residues long. Germline V gene sequence: CDR1 LNHNV, CDR2 YYDKDF (reference sequence). The CDR3 loop reads CATSRVGTGITEAFF. The CDR3 DNA follows: TGTGCCACCAGCAGAGTTGGGACAGGGATCACTGAAGCTTTCTTT.

This clone was detected only a few times. The V call is TRBV10-3, the J call TRBJ2-7; D call uncertain. The CDR3 extends over 14 amino acids. V shed 0 bases and J shed 7 bases, with 13 bases lying between them. Germline CDR1 is ENHRY and CDR2 is SYGVKD. CDR3 bases: TGTGCCATCAGTGAGTCTCAAAGCGCCGGGGAGCAGTACTTC. This codes for CAISESQSAGEQYF.

The rearrangement joins TRBV2 to TRBJ2-7; possibly TRBD1 for D (5 bases). Germline assignment: CDR1 SNHLY and CDR2 FYNNEI. The CDR3 runs 16 residues. Trimming left V 6 bases short and J 0 bases short, with 18 bases between. The CDR3: CASRTLGQPLSYEQYF. The DNA of the CDR3 is TGTGCCAGCAGGACCCTGGGGCAGCCCCTCTCCTACGAGCAGTACTTC.

This chain connects TRBV30 to TRBJ1-1, with a possible D match to TRBD1 (6 bases). This CDR3 region has 14 residues. The V gene's germline CDR1 is GTSNPN and CDR2 SVGIG (reference sequence). Between the trimmed V and J ends, which lost 4 bases and 4 bases, there was a span of 16 bases. The CDR3 sequence: CAWKAFTGITEAFF. The CDR3 region has the DNA TGTGCCTGGAAGGCCTTCACAGGGATCACTGAAGCTTTCTTT.

This rearrangement joins TRBV28 to TRBJ1-5; TRBD1 agrees at 7 bases. CDR1 is MDHEN and CDR2 is SYDVKM in the germline V gene. The CDR3 contains 15 residues. V gave up 2 bases and J gave up 3 bases; unmatched junction bases: 4. CDR3 sequence (DNA): TGTGCCAGCAGTTTACTGGACAGGTTCAATCAGCCCCAGCATTTT. It specifies CASSLLDRFNQPQHF. Full variable domain (outside the CDR3, taken from reference TRBV28 and TRBJ1-5): DVKVTQSSRYLVKRTGEKVFLECVQDMDHENMFWYRQDPGLGLRLIYFSYDVKMKEKGDIPEGYSVSREKKERFSLILESASTNQTSMYLCASSLLDRFNQPQHFGDGTRLSIL.

The chain uses TRBV30 and TRBJ2-1, with no clear D. CDR1 GTSNPN and CDR2 SVGIG come from the germline V gene (reference sequence). Deletions cut 2 bases from V and 8 bases from J, with 7 bases between. CDR3 size: 11 residues. The CDR3 protein is CAWSLVDEQFF. CDR3 nucleotides: TGTGCCTGGAGTCTAGTCGATGAGCAGTTCTTC.

The chain carries TRBV7-2 and TRBJ2-7; maybe TRBD2 (5 bases). The V gene lost 4 bases and the J gene lost 3 bases, with 16 bases spanning the gap. The CDR3 extends over 15 amino acids. Germline V gene data show CDR1 as SGHTA and CDR2 as FQGNSA. The chain's CDR3 is CASSSAATGYYEQYF. DNA for the CDR3: TGTGCCAGCAGCTCAGCAGCTACGGGATACTACGAGCAGTACTTC.

V usage is TRBV5-1 and J usage is TRBJ2-3; no clear D gene. The V and J ends lost 3 bases and 0 bases respectively, with 8 bases between them. The CDR3 runs to 14 residues. Looked up from germline, CDR1 is SGHRS and CDR2 is YFSETQ. The CDR3 sequence: CASSSTSSTDTQYF. In DNA form, the CDR3 reads TGCGCCAGCAGCTCCACATCTAGCACAGATACGCAGTATTTT.

The chain has TRBV4-2 and TRBJ2-7, with a weak D call TRBD2 (6 bases). The CDR3 spans 15 residues. The V gene lost 4 bases and the J gene lost 5 bases, with 18 bases spanning the gap. Germline V gene sequence: CDR1 LGHNA, CDR2 YNFKEQ. CDR3 nucleotides: TGTGCCAGCAGCCCCGCACTAGGAGCGGGCCACGAGCAGTACTTC. This encodes CASSPALGAGHEQYF.

V and J are TRBV7-6 and TRBJ1-1; unclear D gene. In germline, CDR1 is SGHVS, CDR2 FNYEAQ. Trimming removed 1 base from V and 5 bases from J, with 11 bases in between. The length of the CDR3 is 14 residues. In DNA form, the CDR3 reads TGTGCCAGCAGCTTAGGGCCTCTGACTACTGAAGCTTTCTTT. Translated, it gives CASSLGPLTTEAFF. The whole variable domain, remainder taken from reference TRBV7-6 and TRBJ1-1, is GAGVSQSPRYKVTKRGQDVALRCDPISGHVSLYWYRQALGQGPEFLTYFNYEAQQDKSGLPNDRFSAERPEGSISTLTIQRTEQRDSAMYRCASSLGPLTTEAFFGQGTRLTVV.

CDR3 amino acids: CASSPDSSYEQYF. CDR3 nucleotides: TGTGCCAGCTCACCGGACAGTTCCTACGAGCAGTACTTC. The rearrangement links TRBV18 to TRBJ2-7; TRBD1 is a possible D gene (6 bases). Trimming took off 3 bases at V and 1 base at J, with 7 bases between the two ends. Germline V gene sequence: CDR1 KGHSH, CDR2 LQKENI. The CDR3 has 13 residues.

The J gene is TRBJ2-7, the V gene TRBV5-1, with D unresolved. This CDR3 is 12 amino acids long. Trimming took 0 bases from V and 3 from J, leaving 4 bases between them. Germline lookup yields CDR1 SGHRS and CDR2 YFSETQ. The CDR3 here is CASSLGDYEQYF. The CDR3 coding sequence is TGCGCCAGCAGCTTGGGCGACTACGAGCAGTACTTC.

The V call is TRBV27, the J call TRBJ2-5; 11 bases are a match to TRBD2. CDR1 is MNHEY, CDR2 SMNVEV, per germline (reference sequence). V gave up 3 bases and J gave up 4 bases; unmatched junction bases: 13. This CDR3 region has 18 residues. The DNA of the CDR3 is TGTGCCAGCAGTTTTAGTTCTAGCGGGGGGAGTAGGGGAGAGACCCAGTACTTC. Its protein is CASSFSSSGGSRGETQYF.